This T cell receptor beta chain was obtained from a study of CD8 T cells in ankylosing spondylitis. The sample holds many counts of this clonotype. TCRdb fed the 5' RACE reads into MiXCR, producing one record per CDR3 protein. The profile shows around 250,000 distinct CDR3 sequences, 9.5% to 12% of them singletons. The CDR3 sequence is 14 residues long. Trimming at V came to 3 bases and at J to 6 bases, leaving 9 bases not matched to a gene. Germline loops: CDR1 SQVTM, CDR2 ANQGSEA. Specimen: blood, either unsorted or a sorted T cell fraction (not recorded which). The origin of this receptor is a male donor with ankylosing spondylitis or in good health (not recorded which). The rearrangement uses TRBV29-1 and TRBJ2-7; TRBD2 agrees at 9 bases. Here the CDR3 DNA reads TGCAGCGTTGATCCCAGCGGGGGGCCGGGCGAGCAGTACTTC. Amino acids: CSVDPSGGPGEQYF.